This is a list of T cell receptor beta chains from one sample in a study of CD8 T cells in Susac syndrome. TCRdb used MiXCR to reprocess the immunoSEQ multiplex PCR reads, holding one entry per CDR3 protein. The repertoire consists of around 270,000 distinct CDR3 sequences, with roughly 85% occurring once and the leading ten covering approximately 0.2%. Material for sequencing was CD8+ T cells from PBMCs. The source of these receptors is a human donor with multiple sclerosis. The CDR3 runs from the conserved cysteine through the conserved F or W. The D gene is left open where the match is weak. Rows may omit the clone size; those that give it use once, few, many or a size class.

cdr3_nt: TGCGCCAGCAGCCAGGATGGGGGAGACACCGGGGAGCTGTTTTTT
cdr3_aa: CASSQDGGDTGELFF
j_call: TRBJ2-2
v_call: TRBV4-3
cdr3_length: 15
d_call: .
clone_size: .

cdr3_nt: TGCAGTGCTAGAGGGGGACAGGGTGAAGCTTTCTTT
cdr3_aa: CSARGGQGEAFF
j_call: TRBJ1-1
v_call: TRBV20-1
cdr3_length: 12
d_call: TRBD1
clone_size: .

cdr3_nt: TGCAGAATCCCTTTTGGACTCGGAAACACTGAAGCTTTCTTT
cdr3_aa: CRIPFGLGNTEAFF
j_call: TRBJ1-1
v_call: TRBV20-1
cdr3_length: 14
d_call: .
clone_size: .

cdr3_nt: TGTGCCAGCAGCCCCCTAGCGGGAGGGGGCAATGAGCAGTTCTTC
cdr3_aa: CASSPLAGGGNEQFF
j_call: TRBJ2-1
v_call: TRBV7-8
cdr3_length: 15
d_call: TRBD2
clone_size: .

cdr3_nt: TGTGCCAGCAGCTTCTCCGGGACAGAGGGCTACGAGCAGTACTTC
cdr3_aa: CASSFSGTEGYEQYF
j_call: TRBJ2-7
v_call: TRBV7-9
cdr3_length: 15
d_call: TRBD1
clone_size: .

cdr3_nt: TGTGCCACCAGCAGGGGGACTAGCGGGAGGGACAATGAGCAGTTCTTC
cdr3_aa: CATSRGTSGRDNEQFF
j_call: TRBJ2-1
v_call: TRBV15
cdr3_length: 16
d_call: TRBD2
clone_size: .

cdr3_nt: TGTGCCAGCAGTTTTGAGGCAGGGACCTACGAGCAGTACTTC
cdr3_aa: CASSFEAGTYEQYF
j_call: TRBJ2-7
v_call: TRBV27
cdr3_length: 14
d_call: .
clone_size: .

cdr3_nt: TGTGCCAGCAGCTTAGTGACAGGGTTCTACGAGCAGTACTTC
cdr3_aa: CASSLVTGFYEQYF
j_call: TRBJ2-7
v_call: TRBV7-9
cdr3_length: 14
d_call: TRBD1
clone_size: .

cdr3_nt: TGTGCCAGCAGTAGTCGGACGACCGCAAACAATGAGCAGTTCTTC
cdr3_aa: CASSSRTTANNEQFF
j_call: TRBJ2-1
v_call: TRBV25-1
cdr3_length: 15
d_call: .
clone_size: once

cdr3_nt: TGTGCCAGCAGCTTAGTGGGCTCCCAGATCGCCGGGGAGCTGTTTTTT
cdr3_aa: CASSLVGSQIAGELFF
j_call: TRBJ2-2
v_call: TRBV7-8
cdr3_length: 16
d_call: .
clone_size: once

cdr3_nt: TGTGCCATCAATAACGCAGAAATCAATGAGCAGTTCTTC
cdr3_aa: CAINNAEINEQFF
j_call: TRBJ2-1
v_call: TRBV10-3
cdr3_length: 13
d_call: .
clone_size: .

cdr3_nt: TGTGCCAGCAGTTCCAAGGTCCCCCGAGGGCAGGAGACCCAGTACTTC
cdr3_aa: CASSSKVPRGQETQYF
j_call: TRBJ2-5
v_call: TRBV28
cdr3_length: 16
d_call: .
clone_size: few

cdr3_nt: TGTGCCAGCAGCCCCGGGTCGGGAGGAGGCAATGAGCAGTTCTTC
cdr3_aa: CASSPGSGGGNEQFF
j_call: TRBJ2-1
v_call: TRBV9
cdr3_length: 15
d_call: TRBD2
clone_size: .

cdr3_nt: TGTGCCAGCAGTCTCCACCCCTGGGACGAGGGGCAGTACTTC
cdr3_aa: CASSLHPWDEGQYF
j_call: TRBJ2-7
v_call: TRBV6-5
cdr3_length: 14
d_call: .
clone_size: .

cdr3_nt: TGTGCCAGCAGCCAAGATCTGCACGGGACAGATACGCAGTATTTT
cdr3_aa: CASSQDLHGTDTQYF
j_call: TRBJ2-3
v_call: TRBV14
cdr3_length: 15
d_call: .
clone_size: .

cdr3_nt: TGTGCCAGCAGCTTGGAGCAGGGCGCAGCTTTCTTT
cdr3_aa: CASSLEQGAAFF
j_call: TRBJ1-1
v_call: TRBV5-4
cdr3_length: 12
d_call: .
clone_size: .

cdr3_nt: TGTGCCAGCAGCCAAATGGGGGACAGGAGATACCTCTACGAGCAGTACTTC
cdr3_aa: CASSQMGDRRYLYEQYF
j_call: TRBJ2-7
v_call: TRBV3-1
cdr3_length: 17
d_call: TRBD1
clone_size: once

cdr3_nt: TGTGCCAGCAGAGAGCCGGGACTTGCTCAAGTCAATGAGCAGTTCTTC
cdr3_aa: CASREPGLAQVNEQFF
j_call: TRBJ2-1
v_call: TRBV6-1
cdr3_length: 16
d_call: .
clone_size: few

cdr3_nt: TGCAGTGCTAGAGATAGGGGCGGGACAGTTCTTGAAAAACTGTTTTTT
cdr3_aa: CSARDRGGTVLEKLFF
j_call: TRBJ1-4
v_call: TRBV20-1
cdr3_length: 16
d_call: TRBD1
clone_size: .

cdr3_nt: TGTGCCAGCAGCCAAGATGAGGGGGGGAATTCCAAAAACATTCAGTACTTC
cdr3_aa: CASSQDEGGNSKNIQYF
j_call: TRBJ2-4
v_call: TRBV3-1
cdr3_length: 17
d_call: .
clone_size: .

cdr3_nt: TGTGCCAGCAGTTACTTTGCGGGAGGGCTTGGGGCCAACGTCCTGACTTTC
cdr3_aa: CASSYFAGGLGANVLTF
j_call: TRBJ2-6
v_call: TRBV6-2/TRBV6-3
cdr3_length: 17
d_call: TRBD2
clone_size: few

cdr3_nt: TGTGCCAGCAGTTTAGTAGGGGGCATTCAGCCCCAGCATTTT
cdr3_aa: CASSLVGGIQPQHF
j_call: TRBJ1-5
v_call: TRBV27
cdr3_length: 14
d_call: TRBD1
clone_size: .

cdr3_nt: TGTGCTAGTGGTTTATCGGGCGGGACTAGGCCCTCCTACAATGAGCAGTTCTTC
cdr3_aa: CASGLSGGTRPSYNEQFF
j_call: TRBJ2-1
v_call: TRBV12-5
cdr3_length: 18
d_call: TRBD2
clone_size: few

cdr3_nt: TGCAGTGCTAGGTCAGGGGATGGCTACACCTTC
cdr3_aa: CSARSGDGYTF
j_call: TRBJ1-2
v_call: TRBV20-1
cdr3_length: 11
d_call: .
clone_size: .

cdr3_nt: TGCAGCGTCCAAGGGGGACAGGGAGAATTCATCGGTGGCTACACCTTC
cdr3_aa: CSVQGGQGEFIGGYTF
j_call: TRBJ1-2
v_call: TRBV29-1
cdr3_length: 16
d_call: TRBD1
clone_size: .

cdr3_nt: TGTGCCAGCAGGCTCGGACAGGGGAACAATGAGCAGTTCTTC
cdr3_aa: CASRLGQGNNEQFF
j_call: TRBJ2-1
v_call: TRBV12-3/TRBV12-4
cdr3_length: 14
d_call: TRBD1
clone_size: .

cdr3_nt: TGTGCCAGCAGGGGACTTAGGAGGGGAGTCTACGAGCAGTACTTC
cdr3_aa: CASRGLRRGVYEQYF
j_call: TRBJ2-7
v_call: TRBV12-3/TRBV12-4
cdr3_length: 15
d_call: .
clone_size: .

cdr3_nt: TGCGCCAGCAGTGATGGGGGGTTGGGCACCTACAATGAGCAGTTCTTC
cdr3_aa: CASSDGGLGTYNEQFF
j_call: TRBJ2-1
v_call: TRBV10-1
cdr3_length: 16
d_call: .
clone_size: .

cdr3_nt: TGTGCCAGCAGCTTAGTCGAGTCCGGGGTGCTAGGCAATCAGCCCCAGCATTTT
cdr3_aa: CASSLVESGVLGNQPQHF
j_call: TRBJ1-5
v_call: TRBV7-9
cdr3_length: 18
d_call: .
clone_size: .

cdr3_nt: TGCGCCAGCAGCCAAGCTATCGCAGGGCAAGAGACCCAGTACTTC
cdr3_aa: CASSQAIAGQETQYF
j_call: TRBJ2-5
v_call: TRBV4-1
cdr3_length: 15
d_call: .
clone_size: few

cdr3_nt: TGCGCCAGCAGCCAAGAACAGGGGAGCTATGGCTACACCTTC
cdr3_aa: CASSQEQGSYGYTF
j_call: TRBJ1-2
v_call: TRBV4-3
cdr3_length: 14
d_call: TRBD1
clone_size: .

cdr3_nt: TGTGCCAGCAGCTTTGGGGGGAACAATGAGCAGTTCTTC
cdr3_aa: CASSFGGNNEQFF
j_call: TRBJ2-1
v_call: TRBV11-1
cdr3_length: 13
d_call: .
clone_size: few

cdr3_nt: TGTGCCAGCAGTCTTCCCGTCTTGTCCTACGAGCAGTACTTC
cdr3_aa: CASSLPVLSYEQYF
j_call: TRBJ2-7
v_call: TRBV28
cdr3_length: 14
d_call: .
clone_size: .